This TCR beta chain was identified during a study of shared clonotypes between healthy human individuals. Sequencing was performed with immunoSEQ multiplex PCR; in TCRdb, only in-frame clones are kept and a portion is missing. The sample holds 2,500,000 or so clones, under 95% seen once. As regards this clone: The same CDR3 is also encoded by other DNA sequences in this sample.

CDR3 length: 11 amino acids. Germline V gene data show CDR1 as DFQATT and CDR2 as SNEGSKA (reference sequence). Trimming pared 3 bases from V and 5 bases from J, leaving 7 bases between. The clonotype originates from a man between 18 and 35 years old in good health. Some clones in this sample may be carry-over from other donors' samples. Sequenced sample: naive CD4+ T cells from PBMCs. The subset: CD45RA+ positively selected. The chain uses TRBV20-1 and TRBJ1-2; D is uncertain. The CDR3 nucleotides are TGCAGTGCTAGCCGGGATTATGGCTACACCTTC. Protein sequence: CSASRDYGYTF.